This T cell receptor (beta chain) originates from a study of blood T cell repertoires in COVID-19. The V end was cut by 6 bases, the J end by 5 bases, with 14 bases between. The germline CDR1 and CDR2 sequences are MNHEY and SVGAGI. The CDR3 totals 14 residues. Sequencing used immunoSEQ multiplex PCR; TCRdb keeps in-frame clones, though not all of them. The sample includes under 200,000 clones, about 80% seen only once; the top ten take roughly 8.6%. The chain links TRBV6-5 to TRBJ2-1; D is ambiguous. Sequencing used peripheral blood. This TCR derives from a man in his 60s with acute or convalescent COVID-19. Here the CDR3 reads CASSRVSENNEQFF. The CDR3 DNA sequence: TGTGCCAGCAGCCGAGTCTCCGAGAACAATGAGCAGTTCTTC.